This T cell receptor beta chain was identified during a study of Graves' ophthalmopathy and Graves' hyperthyroidism. Regarding the study as a whole: The model forecast ophthalmopathy progression, reaching roughly 65% sensitivity and 72% to 80% specificity. Blood was where most expanded thyroid clonotypes above 0.001 frequency also turned up.

Other autoimmune diseases, uncontrolled infections, pregnancy or lactation ruled patients out of participation. The PBMCs had their origin in roughly 9.4 ml of fresh peripheral blood. This clonotype was picked up a small number of times. As yet, its antigen is unknown. Amplification of TCR beta CDR3 regions used RNA transcripts. An initial RT-PCR round employing HTBI primers preceded a second-round multiplex PCR. One entry per CDR3 protein, called by TCRdb with MiXCR from the multiplex PCR reads. Of approximately 700,000 distinct CDR3 sequences in the sample, roughly two fifths were seen once. The CDR3 spans 16 residues. V was clipped by 2 bases and J by 5 bases, with 16 bases between them.

The J gene is TRBJ1-5, the V gene TRBV12-3 or TRBV12-4; maybe TRBD1 (5 bases). This TCR was recovered from an adult man with Graves' ophthalmopathy. Material: peripheral blood. The CDR3: CASSLNGVPGHQPQHF. In nucleotides, the CDR3 is TGTGCCAGCAGTTTAAATGGGGTCCCAGGGCATCAGCCCCAGCATTTT.